What follows describes a single T cell receptor beta chain. Antigen unknown. The TCR beta profiling, which covered VDJ combination and CDR3 sequence, was carried out using genomic DNA as the template. Each CDR3 protein gets one entry after TCRdb re-called the reads with MiXCR. The sample consists of roughly 180,000 distinct CDR3 sequences, about three fifths of them appearing once. These data are taken from a study of CD8+CD57+ T cells in acquired aplastic anemia. Background on the study: Isolated CD4+ and CD8+ cells, once sorted, yielded DNA averaging approximately 3 ug. Study conclusions and caveats: Found in both controls and patients were about 30 CD8+ CDR3 sequences.

Sequencing was done on patients that had shown CD8+CD57+ cell expansion by flow cytometry. Severe acquired aplastic anemia affected all patients. The source material was sorted CD4+, CD8+, or CD8+CD57+ T cells (not recorded which) from PBMCs. This TCR came from a human donor with aplastic anemia.

The CDR3 protein is CASSSRWDQPQHF. In DNA, the CDR3 is TGTGCCAGTAGTTCCCGCTGGGACCAGCCCCAGCATTTT. The chain uses TRBV19 and TRBJ1-5; a weak D match, TRBD1 (5 bases). The CDR3 totals 13 residues. CDR1 LNHDA and CDR2 SQIVND come from the germline V gene (reference sequence). The V gene lost 5 bases and the J gene lost 7 bases, with 12 bases spanning the gap.